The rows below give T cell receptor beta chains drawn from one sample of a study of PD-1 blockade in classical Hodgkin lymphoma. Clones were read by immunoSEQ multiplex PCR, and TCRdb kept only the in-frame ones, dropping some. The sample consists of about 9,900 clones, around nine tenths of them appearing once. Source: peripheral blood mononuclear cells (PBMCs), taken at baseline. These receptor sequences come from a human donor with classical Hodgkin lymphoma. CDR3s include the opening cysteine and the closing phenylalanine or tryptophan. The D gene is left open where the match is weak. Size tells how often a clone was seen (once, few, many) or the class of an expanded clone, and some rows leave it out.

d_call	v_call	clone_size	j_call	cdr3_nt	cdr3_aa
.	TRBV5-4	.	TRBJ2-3	TGTGCCAGCAGCTTGATGCGTGCCGCAGATACGCAGTATTTT	CASSLMRAADTQYF
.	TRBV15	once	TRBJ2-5	TGTGCCACCAGCAGAGACGGGGGAAGGTTCGGGGAGACCCAGTACTTC	CATSRDGGRFGETQYF
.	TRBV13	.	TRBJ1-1	TGTGCCAGCAGTGACCCCGCCTCCCTGGCTTTCTTT	CASSDPASLAFF
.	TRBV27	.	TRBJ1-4	TGTGCCAGCAGTTTGCGCGCGCTGGATGAAAAACTGTTTTTT	CASSLRALDEKLFF
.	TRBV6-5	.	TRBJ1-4	TGTGCCAGCGGGAGACACAGGGCGACCAATGAAAAACTGTTTTTT	CASGRHRATNEKLFF
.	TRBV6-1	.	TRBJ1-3	TGTGCCAGCAGTGAAGTCGGAACAGGGAAAGGAAACACCATATATTTT	CASSEVGTGKGNTIYF
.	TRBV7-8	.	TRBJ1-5	TGTGCCAGCAGCGTTATCCGGGGCCCCCGGCAGCCCCAGCATTTT	CASSVIRGPRQPQHF
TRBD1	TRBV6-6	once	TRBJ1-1	TGTGCCAGCAGTTACCATAGGACAGGGGCGCCCGAAGCTTTCTTT	CASSYHRTGAPEAFF
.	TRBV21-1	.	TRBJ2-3	TGTGCCAGCCCCCTACCAGGGGCGAGGGATACGCAGTATTTT	CASPLPGARDTQYF
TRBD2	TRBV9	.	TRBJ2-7	TGTGCCAGCAGCCCCCAGACGACTAGCGGGATTATCTACGAGCAGTACTTC	CASSPQTTSGIIYEQYF
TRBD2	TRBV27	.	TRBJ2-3	TGTGCCAGCAGTTCCCTAGCGGGAGGCTCAGATACGCAGTATTTT	CASSSLAGGSDTQYF
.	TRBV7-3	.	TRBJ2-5	TGTGCCAGCAGCTTATTGGGCTGGGAGACCCAGTACTTC	CASSLLGWETQYF
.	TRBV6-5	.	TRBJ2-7	TGTGCCAGCAGTCACAGCGGACCTTACGAGCAGTACTTC	CASSHSGPYEQYF
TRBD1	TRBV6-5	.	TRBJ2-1	TGTGCCAGCAGTTTACCCGGGACAGGGCAGTTCTTC	CASSLPGTGQFF
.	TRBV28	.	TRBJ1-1	TGTGCCATCTCATTCCAATTGAACACTGAAGCTTTCTTT	CAISFQLNTEAFF
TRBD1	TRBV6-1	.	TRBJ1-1	TGTGCCAGCAGCGGCGGGACAGGGCACACTGAAGCTTTCTTT	CASSGGTGHTEAFF
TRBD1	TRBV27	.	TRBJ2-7	TGTGCCAGCAGTCTCGGGACAGGGAGGTTTCACGAGCAGTACTTC	CASSLGTGRFHEQYF
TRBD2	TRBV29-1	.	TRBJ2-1	TGCAGCGTTGACGGGACTAGCGTAGTTTATAATGAGCAGTTCTTC	CSVDGTSVVYNEQFF
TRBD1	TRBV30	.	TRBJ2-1	TGTGCCTGGAGTGCCGGACAGGATTTCTACAATGAGCAGTTCTTC	CAWSAGQDFYNEQFF
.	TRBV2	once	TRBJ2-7	TGTGCCAGCCAGAGGGAACCGGGCCCCCTCAGCTCCTACGAGCAGTACTTC	CASQREPGPLSSYEQYF
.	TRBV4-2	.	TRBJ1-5	TGTGCCAGCAGCCAAGGGGCTGGGCCCGACGGTCAGCCCCAGCATTTT	CASSQGAGPDGQPQHF
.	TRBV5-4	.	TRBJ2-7	TGTGCCAGCAGCCTTAAACTTACTAGAGGCGGAGACTACGAGCAGTACTTC	CASSLKLTRGGDYEQYF
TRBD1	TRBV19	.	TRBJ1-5	TGTGCCAGTAAACTAACCGACTTCTTTGGGACAGGAAATCAGCCCCAGCATTTT	CASKLTDFFGTGNQPQHF
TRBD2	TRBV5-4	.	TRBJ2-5	TGTGCCAGCAGCGAATTCGCGGGGGTGGGAGAGACCCAGTACTTC	CASSEFAGVGETQYF
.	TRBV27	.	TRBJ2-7	TGTGCCAGCAGTTCGAGGGGTACGTCCTACGAGCAGTACTTC	CASSSRGTSYEQYF
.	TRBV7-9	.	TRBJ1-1	TGTGCCAGCAGCTTCCAATCAGGGCGAGCTGAAGCTTTCTTT	CASSFQSGRAEAFF
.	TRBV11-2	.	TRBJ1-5	TGTGCCAGCAGCTTAGTTCAGGGAAAGGCGACGGATAGCAATCAGCCCCAGCATTTT	CASSLVQGKATDSNQPQHF
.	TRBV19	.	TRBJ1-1	TGTGCCAGTAGGGGAGGTCGGCAGCCCACTGAAGCTTTCTTT	CASRGGRQPTEAFF
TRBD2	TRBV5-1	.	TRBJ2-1	TGCGCCAGCAGCCCACTCACCTCCTATAGCGGGAGCCCACATGAGCAGTTCTTC	CASSPLTSYSGSPHEQFF
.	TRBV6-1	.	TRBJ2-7	TGTGCCAGCAGTGTATTGGGACTCGAGGACCACGAGCAGTACTTC	CASSVLGLEDHEQYF
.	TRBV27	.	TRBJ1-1	TGTGCCAGCAGTAGGAGGAGGGACACTGAAGCTTTCTTT	CASSRRRDTEAFF
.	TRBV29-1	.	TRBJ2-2	TGCAGCGGGGGAGGCCAAAGGGCCGGGGAGCTGTTTTTT	CSGGGQRAGELFF
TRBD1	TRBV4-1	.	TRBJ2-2	TGCGCCAGCAGCCAAGATGGGACAGGGAATGTGAAGGCCTCGAACACCGGGGAGCTGTTTTTT	CASSQDGTGNVKASNTGELFF
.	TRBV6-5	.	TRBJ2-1	TGTGCCAGCAGTTACAGGCAGGGCAGTGACAATGAGCAGTTCTTC	CASSYRQGSDNEQFF
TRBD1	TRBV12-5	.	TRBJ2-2	TGTGCTAGTGGCCAGAAGTCTAATGATAATCTGGGGACAGGGGTCACCGGGGAGCTGTTTTTT	CASGQKSNDNLGTGVTGELFF
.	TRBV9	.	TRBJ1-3	TGTGCCAGCAGCGTAGCACCGCTCGGAAACACCATATATTTT	CASSVAPLGNTIYF
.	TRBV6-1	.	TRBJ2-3	TGTGCCAGCAGTGAATGGGGAAGGCCAGATACGCAGTATTTT	CASSEWGRPDTQYF
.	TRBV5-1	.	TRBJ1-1	TGCGCCAGCAGCCGGGACATCCTGAACACTGAAGCTTTCTTT	CASSRDILNTEAFF
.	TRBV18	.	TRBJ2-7	TGTGCCAGCTCACAGGCTGACGAGTCGTACGAGCAGTACTTC	CASSQADESYEQYF
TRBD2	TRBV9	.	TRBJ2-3	TGTGCCAGCAGCGTAGGAGGAAGCGGGAGTATAACAGATACGCAGTATTTT	CASSVGGSGSITDTQYF
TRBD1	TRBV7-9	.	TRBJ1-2	TGTGCCAGCAGCCTAACAGGGGGCGCGGGTGGCTACACCTTC	CASSLTGGAGGYTF